This T cell receptor (beta chain) was found in a study of OX40 agonist ivuxolimab in advanced cancers. The method was immunoSEQ multiplex PCR; TCRdb's version includes in-frame clones alone and lacks a portion of them. The top ten clones hold 3.8% of a sample with 55,000 to 75,000 clones, about 91% of them seen once. The CDR3 loop spans 12 amino acids. Per germline, CDR1 SGHRS and CDR2 YFSETQ. V was trimmed by 1 base and J by 10 bases, leaving 9 bases between them. General study findings and limits: Both blood CD4+ and CD8+ T cells showed clonal growth by week 6 at 0.1 to 3.0 mg/kg.

A note on this clone: The antigen is unknown.

The V and J genes are TRBV5-1 and TRBJ2-1; D gene ambiguous. This clonotype originated in an adult with an advanced solid tumor such as melanoma, head and neck, liver or kidney cancer. The starting material was CD4+ or CD8+ T cells sorted from blood, obtained in a trial of the OX40 agonist ivuxolimab. The CDR3 sequence: CASSLLPGEQFF. DNA of the CDR3: TGCGCCAGCAGCTTGCTCCCTGGGGAGCAGTTCTTC.